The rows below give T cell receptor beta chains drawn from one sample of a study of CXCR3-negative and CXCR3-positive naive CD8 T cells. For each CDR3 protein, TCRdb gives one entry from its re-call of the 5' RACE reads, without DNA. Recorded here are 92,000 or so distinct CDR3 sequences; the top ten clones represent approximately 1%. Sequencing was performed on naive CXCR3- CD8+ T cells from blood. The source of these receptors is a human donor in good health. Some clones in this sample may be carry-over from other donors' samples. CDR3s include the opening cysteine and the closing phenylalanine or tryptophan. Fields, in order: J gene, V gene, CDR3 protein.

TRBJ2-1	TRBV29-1	CSVDSGTGTYNEQFF
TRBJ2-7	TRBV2	CATGAIGEREQYF
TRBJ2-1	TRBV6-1	CASSDSHGEANEQFF
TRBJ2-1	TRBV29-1	CSFDSGAGAPYNEQFF
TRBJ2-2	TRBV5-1	CASRPRVSGELFF
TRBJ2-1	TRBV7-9	CASSPGIPDGSYNEQFF
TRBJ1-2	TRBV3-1	CASSQVDINYGYTF
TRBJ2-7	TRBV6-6	CASSPLAPPEQYF
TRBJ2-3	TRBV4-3	CASSQDPSGRAWTDTQYF
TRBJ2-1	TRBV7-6	CASSAGTGVYNEQFF
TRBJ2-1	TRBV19	CASSIGQPGILIHEQFF
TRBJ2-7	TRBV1	CTSSPRDKDPFYEQYF
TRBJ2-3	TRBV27	CASGFVAGGTDTQYF
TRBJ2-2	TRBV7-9	CASSSERVITGELFF
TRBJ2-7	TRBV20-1	CSAKQLDSHPSYEQYF
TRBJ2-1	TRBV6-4	CASSSRDGLSSYNEQFF
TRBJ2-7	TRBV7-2	CASSSRGSFYEQYF
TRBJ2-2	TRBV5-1	CASSLQGATGELFF
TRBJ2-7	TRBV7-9	CASSRGTSGGSSSYEQYF
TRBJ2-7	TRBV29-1	CSGRDGYEQYF
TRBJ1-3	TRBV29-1	CSSVDSGNTIYF
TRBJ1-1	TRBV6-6	CASSYSMVRGGTEAFF
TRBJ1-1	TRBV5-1	CASRDGNTEAFF
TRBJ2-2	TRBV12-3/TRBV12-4	CASSNTGELFF
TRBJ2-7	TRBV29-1	CSVQDISDYEQYF
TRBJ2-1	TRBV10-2	CASSSSGYEQFF
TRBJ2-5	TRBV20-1	CSARDLGGVRETQYF
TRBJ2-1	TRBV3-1	CASSPDWGPPNEQFF
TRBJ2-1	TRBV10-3	CAISDRVSLGNEQFF
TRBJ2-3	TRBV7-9	CASTSRQGHTDTQYF
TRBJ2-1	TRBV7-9	CASSFVAGSSYNEQFF
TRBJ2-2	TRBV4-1	CASSQDHDALAGAGELFF
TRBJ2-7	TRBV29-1	CSACTQNSYEQYF
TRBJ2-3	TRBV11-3	CASSIRGGTDTQYF
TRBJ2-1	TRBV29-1	CSVESGSVYNEQFF
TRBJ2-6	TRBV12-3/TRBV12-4	CASRSGTGSGANVLTF
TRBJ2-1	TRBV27	CASSSSGQGYDEQFF
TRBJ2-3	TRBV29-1	CSVPGEGTDTQYF
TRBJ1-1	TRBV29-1	CSVVVTGGFENTEAFF
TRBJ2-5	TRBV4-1	CASSQDPGRTGGPETQYF
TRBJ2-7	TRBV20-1	CSARAGHDYEQYF
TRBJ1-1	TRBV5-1	CASSFGTYFEEAFF
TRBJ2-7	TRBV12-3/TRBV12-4	CASSWGQGYEQYF
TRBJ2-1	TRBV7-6	CASSPGLAGRNEQFF
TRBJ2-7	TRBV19	CASSIGTGFDEQYF
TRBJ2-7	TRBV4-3	CASSQESTGTYEQYF
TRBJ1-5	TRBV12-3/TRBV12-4	CASSLAGGQPQHF
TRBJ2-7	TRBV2	CASSSTGPISYEQYF
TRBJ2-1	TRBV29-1	CSDQDGSYNEQFF
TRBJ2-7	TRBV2	CASSEGSGSYEQYF
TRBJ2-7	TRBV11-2	CASSGTSSYEQYF
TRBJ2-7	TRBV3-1	CASSEPGGTIPYEQYF
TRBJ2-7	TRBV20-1	CSARVPGGPYEQYF